The 11 T cell receptor beta chains below all came from one sample that was sequenced in a study of ipilimumab plus nivolumab after autologous stem cell transplantation. Sequenced by immunoSEQ multiplex PCR; TCRdb stores in-frame clones only, minus some. This sample has some 45,000 clones, with 70% to 90% found just once. Specimen: PBMCs, collected in a trial of ipilimumab plus nivolumab as post-transplant consolidation. The receptor source for this set is a male donor with multiple myeloma.

This clone was detected only a few times. The genes are TRBV30 and TRBJ1-2, with no clear D. The CDR3 consists of 10 residues. Germline V CDR1 and CDR2: GTSNPN, SVGIG (reference sequence). V lost 2 bases and J 6 bases, leaving 4 bases between the germline ends. Here the CDR3 reads CAWSWHGYTF. In nucleotides, the CDR3 is TGTGCCTGGAGTTGGCATGGCTACACCTTC.

The V and J genes are TRBV30 and TRBJ2-2; the D gene is possibly TRBD2 (5 bases). Germline CDR1 reads GTSNPN; CDR2 reads SVGIG (reference sequence). The CDR3 loop spans 13 amino acids. Trimming pared 5 bases from V and 1 base from J, leaving 8 bases between. CDR3 sequence: CAWGRGNTGELFF. In nucleotides, the CDR3 is TGTGCCTGGGGACGGGGGAACACCGGGGAGCTGTTTTTT.

V and J are TRBV5-5 and TRBJ1-4, with 7 bases lining up with TRBD1. The germline V gene encodes CDR1 SGHKS and CDR2 YYEKEE (reference sequence). The V gene end was trimmed by 4 bases and the J gene end by 13 bases; junction bases not matched to a gene: 4. This CDR3 region has 11 residues. CDR3 DNA sequence: TGTGCCAGCAGCGGGGACAGTCTACTGTTTTTT. Protein product: CASSGDSLLFF.

The chain uses TRBV4-1 and TRBJ2-7; D is unclear. The CDR3 contains 12 residues. From germline, CDR1 is MGHRA and CDR2 YSYEKL. V was clipped by 0 bases and J by 5 bases, with 5 bases between them. The CDR3 DNA reads as TGCGCCAGCAGCCAAGATAACAACGAGCAGTACTTC. As protein: CASSQDNNEQYF.

J is TRBJ1-1 and V is TRBV7-9; a weak D match, TRBD1 (5 bases). There are 17 residues in the CDR3. Germline lookup yields CDR1 SEHNR and CDR2 FQNEAQ (reference sequence). Trimming took 4 bases from V and 1 from J, leaving 19 bases between them. The CDR3, as DNA: TGTGCCAGCAGCTCTCCGACAGTTACTCAAACGAACACTGAAGCTTTCTTT. Translated: CASSSPTVTQTNTEAFF.

This chain links TRBV2 with TRBJ1-4; 8 nucleotides match TRBD1. V lost 8 bases, J lost 7 bases, and 12 bases stayed unmatched. The CDR3 has 15 amino acids. From germline, CDR1 is SNHLY and CDR2 FYNNEI. The DNA for the CDR3 is TGTGCCAGCGGGGGACCACAGGGGGAAGGTGAAAAACTGTTTTTT. Translation gives CASGGPQGEGEKLFF.

The chain couples TRBV10-1 to TRBJ2-1, with D maybe TRBD1 (9 bases). With 6 bases removed from V and 8 bases from J, the gap between germline ends came to 23 bases. There are 16 residues in the CDR3. Germline V gene data show CDR1 as WNHNN and CDR2 as SYGVQD (reference sequence). CDR3 nucleotides: TGCGCCAGCAGACGGGGGGGGACAGGGCTACACTATGAGCAGTTCTTC. Translating it yields CASRRGGTGLHYEQFF.

Concerning this clone: At one end the junction does not follow the germline gene, possibly because of a read error. This rearrangement joins TRBV9 to TRBJ2-7, with D perhaps matching TRBD2 (6 bases). The CDR3 extends over 15 amino acids. Germline V gene lookup returns CDR1 SGDLS and CDR2 YYNGEE. CDR3 sequence (DNA): TGTGCCAGCAGCGTAGCTAGCGCAAACTACTACGAGCAGTGCTTC. Protein sequence: CASSVASANYYEQCF.

The CDR3 nucleotides read TGTGCCAGCAGTTCCCCCTTCGGGGGCTCCTATGGCTACACCTTC. The encoded protein is CASSSPFGGSYGYTF. This sequence joins TRBV28 and TRBJ1-2; the D gene is possibly TRBD1 (6 bases). V was clipped by 4 bases and J by 4 bases, with 16 bases between them. CDR3 size: 15 residues. The germline CDR1 and CDR2 sequences are MDHEN and SYDVKM.

V and J are TRBV30 and TRBJ1-2; possible D gene TRBD1, 5 bases. V was clipped by 3 bases and J by 3 bases, with 14 bases between them. Germline V gives CDR1 GTSNPN, CDR2 SVGIG (reference sequence). There are 14 residues in the CDR3. DNA for the CDR3: TGTGCCTGGAGCAACAAGGGACGGCACTATGGCTACACCTTC. This translates into CAWSNKGRHYGYTF.

The V and J genes are TRBV19 and TRBJ1-2; 11 nucleotides line up with TRBD1. This CDR3 comprises 16 residues. The V and J ends lost 2 bases and 4 bases, in that order; junction bases with no gene match: 6. Germline lookup yields CDR1 LNHDA and CDR2 SQIVND (reference sequence). CDR3 amino acids: CASSISGQGGTYGYTF. CDR3 sequence (DNA): TGTGCCAGTAGTATATCGGGACAGGGGGGCACCTATGGCTACACCTTC. Together with reference TRBV19 and TRBJ1-2, the CDR3 gives the full variable domain: DGGITQSPKYLFRKEGQNVTLSCEQNLNHDAMYWYRQDPGQGLRLIYYSQIVNDFQKGDIAEGYSVSREKKESFPLTVTSAQKNPTAFYLCASSISGQGGTYGYTFGSGTRLTVV.